The clone carrying this T cell receptor beta chain was seen only a few times. The target antigen is unknown. TCRdb processed the RT-PCR reads anew with MiXCR; each CDR3 protein has one entry. The sample carries about 540,000 distinct CDR3 sequences, 20% to 25% recorded once. Germline CDR1 SGHAT, CDR2 FQDESV (reference sequence). Germline trimming cut 5 bases from V and 6 bases from J; bases unmatched to any gene: 7. CDR3 length: 15 amino acids. The data stem from a study of response to subunit inactivated influenza vaccine. Study findings and constraints: The authors suggested that few new T cells are recruited per seasonal influenza vaccination.

This same sample was also taken into another study, of T cells expressing NK-cell markers. Turning to that study: Synthesis of TCR beta cDNA relied on 5'RACE template switching carrying UMIs. About 1.0-8% of CD8+ T cells in about six donors belonged to dominant NKG2C+ clonotypes.

Sequenced material: CD4+ T cells sorted from PBMCs, taken about 13 days after vaccination. The sequence was collected from a man aged 45 to 65 who received an inactivated influenza vaccine. This chain links TRBV11-1 with TRBJ2-1; TRBD1 aligns across 10 bases. In DNA, the CDR3 is TGTGCCAGCAGCCTGAGACAGGGGGCGCCCAATGAGCAGTTCTTC. Protein product: CASSLRQGAPNEQFF.